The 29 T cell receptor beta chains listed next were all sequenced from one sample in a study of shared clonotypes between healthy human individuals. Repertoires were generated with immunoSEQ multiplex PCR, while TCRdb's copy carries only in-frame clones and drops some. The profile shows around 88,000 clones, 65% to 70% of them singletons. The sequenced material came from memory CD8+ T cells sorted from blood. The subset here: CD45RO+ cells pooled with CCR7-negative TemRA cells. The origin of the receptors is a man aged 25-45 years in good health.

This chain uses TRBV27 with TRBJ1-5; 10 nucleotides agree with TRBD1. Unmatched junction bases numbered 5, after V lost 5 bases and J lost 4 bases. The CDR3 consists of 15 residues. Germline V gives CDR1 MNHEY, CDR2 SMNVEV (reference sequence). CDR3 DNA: TGTGCCAGCAGTGGGACAGGGGTGGTTAATCAGCCCCAGCATTTT. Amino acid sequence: CASSGTGVVNQPQHF.

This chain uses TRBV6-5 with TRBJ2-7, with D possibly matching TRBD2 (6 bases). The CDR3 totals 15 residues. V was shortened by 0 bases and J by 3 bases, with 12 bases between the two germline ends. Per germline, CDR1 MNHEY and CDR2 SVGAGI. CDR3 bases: TGTGCCAGCAGTTACTCGCCTAGCGCGAGCTACGAGCAGTACTTC. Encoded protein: CASSYSPSASYEQYF.

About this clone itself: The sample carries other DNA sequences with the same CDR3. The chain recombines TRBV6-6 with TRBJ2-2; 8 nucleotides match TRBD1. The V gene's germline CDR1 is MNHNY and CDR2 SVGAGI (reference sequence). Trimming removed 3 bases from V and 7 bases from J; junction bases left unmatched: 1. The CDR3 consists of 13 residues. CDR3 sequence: CASSYTGGGELFF. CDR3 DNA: TGTGCCAGCAGTTATACAGGGGGCGGGGAGCTGTTTTTT.

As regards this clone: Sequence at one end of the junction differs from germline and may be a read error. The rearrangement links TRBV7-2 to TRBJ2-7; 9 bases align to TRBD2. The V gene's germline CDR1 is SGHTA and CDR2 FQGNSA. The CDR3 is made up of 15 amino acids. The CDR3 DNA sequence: TGTGCCGGCAGCTTAAGTTGGACTAGCGTCTACGAGCAGTACTTC. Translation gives CAGSLSWTSVYEQYF.

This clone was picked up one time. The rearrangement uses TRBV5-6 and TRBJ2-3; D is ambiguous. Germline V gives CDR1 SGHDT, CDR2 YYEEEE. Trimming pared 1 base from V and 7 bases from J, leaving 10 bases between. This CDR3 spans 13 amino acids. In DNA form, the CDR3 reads TGTGCCAGCAGCTTGTATAACGGAAATACGCAGTATTTT. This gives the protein CASSLYNGNTQYF.

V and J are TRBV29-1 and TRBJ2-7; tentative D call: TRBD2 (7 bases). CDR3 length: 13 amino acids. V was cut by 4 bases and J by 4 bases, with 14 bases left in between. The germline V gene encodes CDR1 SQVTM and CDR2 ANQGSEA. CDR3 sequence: CSVVRRGAYEQYF. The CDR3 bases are TGCAGCGTTGTTAGACGGGGGGCTTACGAGCAGTACTTC.

The CDR3 DNA is TGTGCCAGCAGTAAAGAGCGGGACTCATCGGATGAGCAGTTCTTC. Translated: CASSKERDSSDEQFF. The chain has TRBV6-4 and TRBJ2-1, with 7 bases aligning to TRBD2. Germline assignment: CDR1 MRHNA and CDR2 SNTAGT. CDR3 length: 15 amino acids. J gave up 8 bases and V 5 bases, and 12 bases lay outside the gene matches.

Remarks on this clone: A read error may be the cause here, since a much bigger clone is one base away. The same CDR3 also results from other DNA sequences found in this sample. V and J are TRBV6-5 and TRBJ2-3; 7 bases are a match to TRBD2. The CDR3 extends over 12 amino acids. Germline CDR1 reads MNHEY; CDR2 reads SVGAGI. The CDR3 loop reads CASSRGADTQYF. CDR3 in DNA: TGCGCCAGTAGCCGGGGGGCAGATACGCAGTATTTT.

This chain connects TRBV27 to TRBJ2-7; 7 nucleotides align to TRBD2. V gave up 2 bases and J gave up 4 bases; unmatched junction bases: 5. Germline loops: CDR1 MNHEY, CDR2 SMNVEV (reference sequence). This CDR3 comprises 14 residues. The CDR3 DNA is TGTGCCAGCAGTTTAAGCGGGGAATGGTACGAGCAGTACTTC. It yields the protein CASSLSGEWYEQYF.

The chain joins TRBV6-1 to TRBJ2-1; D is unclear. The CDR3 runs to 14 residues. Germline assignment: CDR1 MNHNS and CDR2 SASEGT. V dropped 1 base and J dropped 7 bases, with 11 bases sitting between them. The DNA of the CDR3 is TGTGCCAGCAGTGAAGACGGGCAACGTAATGAGCAGTTCTTC. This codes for CASSEDGQRNEQFF.

CDR3 DNA: TGTGCCAGCAGCCAAGAAGGTGTCTTTCAGTACTTC. It translates to CASSQEGVFQYF. This rearrangement joins TRBV4-2 to TRBJ2-4; D is uncertain. The V gene's germline CDR1 is LGHNA and CDR2 YNFKEQ. Deletions cut 0 bases from V and 11 bases from J, with 8 bases between. CDR3 length equals 12 residues.

The CDR3 protein is CSVTTGQVSHRFSYEQYF. CDR3 DNA: TGCAGCGTAACTACGGGACAGGTATCACACCGTTTCTCCTACGAGCAGTACTTC. J is TRBJ2-7 and V is TRBV29-1, with TRBD1 matching over 8 bases. CDR1 is SQVTM, CDR2 ANQGSEA, per germline. The CDR3 extends over 18 amino acids. The trim removed 6 bases at V and 0 bases at J, leaving 19 bases unmatched.

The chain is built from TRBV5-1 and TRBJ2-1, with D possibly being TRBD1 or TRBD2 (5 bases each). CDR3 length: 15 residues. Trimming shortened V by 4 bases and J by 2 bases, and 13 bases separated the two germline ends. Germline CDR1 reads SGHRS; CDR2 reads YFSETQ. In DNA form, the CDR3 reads TGCGCCAGCAGCCTTAACGGGGACCCCTACAATGAGCAGTTCTTC. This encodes CASSLNGDPYNEQFF. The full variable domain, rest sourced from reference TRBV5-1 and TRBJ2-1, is KAGVTQTPRYLIKTRGQQVTLSCSPISGHRSVSWYQQTPGQGLQFLFEYFSETQRNKGNFPGRFSGRQFSNSRSEMNVSTLELGDSALYLCASSLNGDPYNEQFFGPGTRLTVL.

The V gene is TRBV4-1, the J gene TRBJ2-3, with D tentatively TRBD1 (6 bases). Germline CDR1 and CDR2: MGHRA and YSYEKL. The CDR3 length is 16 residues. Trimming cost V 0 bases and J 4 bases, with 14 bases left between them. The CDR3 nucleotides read TGCGCCAGCAGCCAAGAGACTGGAGCAGGGGCAGATACGCAGTATTTT. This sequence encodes CASSQETGAGADTQYF.

CDR3 nucleotide sequence: TGTGCCAGCAGCTTGTCGGAGAACACTGAAGCTTTCTTT. Protein: CASSLSENTEAFF. V and J are TRBV4-2 and TRBJ1-1; D uncertain. Germline assignment: CDR1 LGHNA and CDR2 YNFKEQ. There are 13 residues in the CDR3. V was shortened by 5 bases and J by 1 base, with 8 bases between the two germline ends.

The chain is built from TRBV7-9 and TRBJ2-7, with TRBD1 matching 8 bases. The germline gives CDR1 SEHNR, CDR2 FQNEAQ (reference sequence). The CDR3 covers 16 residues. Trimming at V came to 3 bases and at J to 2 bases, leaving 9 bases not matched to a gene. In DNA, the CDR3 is TGTGCCAGCAGCTTGAGAAACGGACAGGGAACCTACGAGCAGTACTTC. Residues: CASSLRNGQGTYEQYF.

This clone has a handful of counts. CDR3 nucleotide sequence: TGTGCCAGCAGTCCCCTACGAGCGGGAGAAGAGACCCAGTACTTC. It is translated as CASSPLRAGEETQYF. The genes are TRBV2 and TRBJ2-5; 8 nucleotides match TRBD2. The CDR3 is 15 amino acids. The V and J ends lost 5 bases and 3 bases, in that order; junction bases with no gene match: 8. Germline-derived CDR1 and CDR2 are SNHLY and FYNNEI.

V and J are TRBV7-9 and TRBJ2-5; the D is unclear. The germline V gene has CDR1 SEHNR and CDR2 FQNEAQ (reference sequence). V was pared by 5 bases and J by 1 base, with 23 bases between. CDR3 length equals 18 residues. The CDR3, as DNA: TGTGCCAGCAGCCATTGGCTCGCGGCTCACCCCGGCCAAGAGACCCAGTACTTC. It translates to CASSHWLAAHPGQETQYF.

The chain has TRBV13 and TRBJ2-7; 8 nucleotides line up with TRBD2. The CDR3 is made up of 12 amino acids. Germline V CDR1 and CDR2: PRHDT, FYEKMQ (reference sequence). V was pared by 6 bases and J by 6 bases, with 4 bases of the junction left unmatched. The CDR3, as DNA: TGTGCCAGCAGTGGCACTAGCGGCGAGCAGTACTTC. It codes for CASSGTSGEQYF.

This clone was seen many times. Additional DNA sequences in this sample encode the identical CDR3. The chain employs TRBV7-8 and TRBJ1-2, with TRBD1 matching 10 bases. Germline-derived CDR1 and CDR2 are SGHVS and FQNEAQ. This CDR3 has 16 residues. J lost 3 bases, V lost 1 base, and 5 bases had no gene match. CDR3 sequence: CASSLVQDRGDYGYTF. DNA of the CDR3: TGTGCCAGCAGCTTAGTGCAGGACAGGGGGGACTATGGCTACACCTTC.

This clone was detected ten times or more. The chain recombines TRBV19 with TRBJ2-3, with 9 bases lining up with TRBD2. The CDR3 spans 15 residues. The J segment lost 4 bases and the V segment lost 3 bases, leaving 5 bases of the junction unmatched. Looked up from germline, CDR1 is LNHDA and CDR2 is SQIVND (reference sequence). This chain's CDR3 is CASSIGLAGSDTQYF. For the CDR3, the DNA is TGTGCCAGTAGTATCGGGCTAGCGGGATCAGATACGCAGTATTTT.

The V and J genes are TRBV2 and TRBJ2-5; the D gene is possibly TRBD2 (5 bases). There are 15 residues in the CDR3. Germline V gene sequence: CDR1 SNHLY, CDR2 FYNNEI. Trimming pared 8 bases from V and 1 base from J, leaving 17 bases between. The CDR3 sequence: CASCGPHPIQETQYF. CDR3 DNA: TGTGCCAGCTGCGGGCCGCACCCAATCCAAGAGACCCAGTACTTC.

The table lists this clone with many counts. The CDR3, as DNA: TGTGCCAGCAGCCCGGACGCAGCCTACGAGCAGTACTTC. It encodes CASSPDAAYEQYF. The rearrangement uses TRBV7-9 and TRBJ2-7; D is unresolved. V gave up 5 bases and J gave up 2 bases, with 10 bases separating them. CDR1 is SEHNR, CDR2 FQNEAQ, per germline (reference sequence). The CDR3 covers 13 residues.

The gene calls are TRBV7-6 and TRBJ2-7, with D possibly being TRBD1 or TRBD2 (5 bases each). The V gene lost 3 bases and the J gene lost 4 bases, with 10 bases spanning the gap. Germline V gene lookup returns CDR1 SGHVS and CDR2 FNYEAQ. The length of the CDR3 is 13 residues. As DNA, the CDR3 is TGTGCCAGCAGCTTGGGACCGAAATACGAGCAGTACTTC. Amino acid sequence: CASSLGPKYEQYF.

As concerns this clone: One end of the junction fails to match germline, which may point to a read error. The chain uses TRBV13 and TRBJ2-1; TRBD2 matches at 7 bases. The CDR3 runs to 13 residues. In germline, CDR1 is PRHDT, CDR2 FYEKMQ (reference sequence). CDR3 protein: CASNLLALNEQFF. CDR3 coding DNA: TGTGCCAGCAACTTACTAGCGCTGAATGAGCAGTTCTTC. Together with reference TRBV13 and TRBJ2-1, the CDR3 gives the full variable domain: AAGVIQSPRHLIKEKRETATLKCYPIPRHDTVYWYQQGPGQDPQFLISFYEKMQSDKGSIPDRFSAQQFSDYHSELNMSSLELGDSALYFCASNLLALNEQFFGPGTRLTVL.

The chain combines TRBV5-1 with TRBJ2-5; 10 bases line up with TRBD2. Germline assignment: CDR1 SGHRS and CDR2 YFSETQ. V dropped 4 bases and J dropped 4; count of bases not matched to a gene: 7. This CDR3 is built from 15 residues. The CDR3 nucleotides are TGCGCCAGCAGCCCTAGCGGGAGCGAGGGAGAGACCCAGTACTTC. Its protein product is CASSPSGSEGETQYF.

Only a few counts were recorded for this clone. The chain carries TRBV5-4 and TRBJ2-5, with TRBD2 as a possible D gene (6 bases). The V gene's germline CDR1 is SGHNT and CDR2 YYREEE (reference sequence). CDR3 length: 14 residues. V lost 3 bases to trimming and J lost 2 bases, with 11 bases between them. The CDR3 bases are TGTGCCAGCAGCTCAGGACTAACTCAAGAGACCCAGTACTTC. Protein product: CASSSGLTQETQYF.

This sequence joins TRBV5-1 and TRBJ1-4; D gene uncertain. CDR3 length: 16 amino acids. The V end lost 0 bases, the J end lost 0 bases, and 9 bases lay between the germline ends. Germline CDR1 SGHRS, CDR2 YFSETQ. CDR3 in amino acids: CASSLGLSATNEKLFF. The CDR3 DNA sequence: TGCGCCAGCAGCTTGGGTTTGTCAGCAACTAATGAAAAACTGTTTTTT.

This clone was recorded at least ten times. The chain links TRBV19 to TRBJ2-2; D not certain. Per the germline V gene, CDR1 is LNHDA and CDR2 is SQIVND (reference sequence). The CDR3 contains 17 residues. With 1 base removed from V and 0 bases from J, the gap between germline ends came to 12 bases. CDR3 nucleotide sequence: TGTGCCAGTAGTATAGTCGTCGCAGATCCGAACACCGGGGAGCTGTTTTTT. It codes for CASSIVVADPNTGELFF.